The text below deals with one TCR beta chain. Germline lookup yields CDR1 SGHDT and CDR2 YYEEEE. The CDR3 is 17 amino acids. V trimming: 3 bases; J trimming: 1 base; junction bases outside the gene matches: 11. The PCR was carried out with 60 Vbeta primers and 13 Jbeta primers. Libraries were prepared by immunoSEQ multiplex PCR; TCRdb keeps only in-frame clonotypes and omits some of them. The sample lists 140,000 to 150,000 clones, around three fifths occurring once. This entry is derived from a study of cytomegalovirus exposure and HLA in healthy donors. This clonotype originated in a male donor in good health and CMV-seronegative. The genes are TRBV5-6 and TRBJ2-5, with 8 bases that match TRBD1. Material: PBMCs. CDR3 DNA: TGTGCCAGCAGCTCGGAGGGTACAGGGGGATTCCAAGAGACCCAGTACTTC. This codes for CASSSEGTGGFQETQYF. Variable domain in full (rest from reference TRBV5-6 and TRBJ2-5): DAGVTQSPTHLIKTRGQQVTLRCSPKSGHDTVSWYQQALGQGPQFIFQYYEEEERQRGNFPDRFSGHQFPNYSSELNVNALLLGDSALYLCASSSEGTGGFQETQYFGPGTRLLVL.